This paragraph reports one TCR beta chain. Its antigen is as yet unknown. Researchers ran the PCR with 60 Vbeta and 13 Jbeta primers. Repertoires were generated with immunoSEQ multiplex PCR, while TCRdb's copy carries only in-frame clones and drops some. The table has over 100,000 clones, approximately 80% seen once. The sample comes from a study of cytomegalovirus exposure and HLA in healthy donors. Across the whole study: Tens of millions of unique TCRs, all from HLA-typed donors, were included in an early release of the data. The study, taken as a whole, reports: CMV serostatus was the only immune exposure information that was available. A later analysis linked a missense DCLRE1C variant to TCR beta V- and J-gene trimming.

The CDR3 contains 15 residues. The trim removed 2 bases at V and 0 bases at J, leaving 1 base unmatched. Germline lookup yields CDR1 LNHDA and CDR2 SQIVND (reference sequence). The material sequenced was PBMCs. V is TRBV19 and J is TRBJ2-3; 8 bases are a match to TRBD2. The receptor was derived from a male donor in good health and CMV-seropositive. The CDR3 sequence is CASSIPGGSTDTQYF. CDR3 in DNA: TGTGCCAGTAGTATACCGGGGGGGAGCACAGATACGCAGTATTTT.